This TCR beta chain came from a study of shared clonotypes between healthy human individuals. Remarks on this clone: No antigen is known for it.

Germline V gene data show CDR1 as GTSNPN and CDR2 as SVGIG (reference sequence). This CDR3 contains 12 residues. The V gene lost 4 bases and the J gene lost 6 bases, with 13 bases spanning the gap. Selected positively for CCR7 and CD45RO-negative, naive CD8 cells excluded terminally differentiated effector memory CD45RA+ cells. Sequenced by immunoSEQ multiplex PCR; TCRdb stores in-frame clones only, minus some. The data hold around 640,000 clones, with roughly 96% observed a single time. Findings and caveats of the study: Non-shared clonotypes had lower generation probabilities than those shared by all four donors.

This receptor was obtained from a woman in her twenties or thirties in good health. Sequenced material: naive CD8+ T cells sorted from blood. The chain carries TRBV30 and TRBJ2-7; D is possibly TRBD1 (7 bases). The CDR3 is CAWTAGGFEQYF. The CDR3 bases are TGTGCCTGGACTGCAGGGGGGTTCGAGCAGTACTTC.